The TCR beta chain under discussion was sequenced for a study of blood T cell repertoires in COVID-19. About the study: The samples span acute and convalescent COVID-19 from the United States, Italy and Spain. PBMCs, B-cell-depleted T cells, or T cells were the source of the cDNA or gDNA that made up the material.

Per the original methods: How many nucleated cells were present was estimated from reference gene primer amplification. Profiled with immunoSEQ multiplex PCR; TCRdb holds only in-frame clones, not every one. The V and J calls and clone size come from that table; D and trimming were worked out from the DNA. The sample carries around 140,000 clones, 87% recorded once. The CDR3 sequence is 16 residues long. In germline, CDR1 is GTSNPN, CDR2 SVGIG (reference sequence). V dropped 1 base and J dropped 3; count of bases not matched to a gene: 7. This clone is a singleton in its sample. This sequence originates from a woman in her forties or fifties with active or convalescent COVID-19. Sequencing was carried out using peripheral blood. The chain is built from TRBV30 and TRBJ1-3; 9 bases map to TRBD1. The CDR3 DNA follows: TGTGCCTGGAGTGCGGACAGGGGCTCCCTTGGAAACACCATATATTTT. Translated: CAWSADRGSLGNTIYF.